One sample yielded the 8 T cell receptor beta chains listed below, sequenced in a study of T cells in localized non-small cell lung cancer. Sequencing was performed with immunoSEQ multiplex PCR; in TCRdb, only in-frame clones are kept and a portion is missing. Here the sample spans approximately 80,000 clones, more than 75% being singletons. Material: peripheral blood, obtained before any cancer treatment. The source is a female donor of 60 years or more with stage I lung adenocarcinoma.

This sequence joins TRBV7-8 and TRBJ2-1; D is undetermined. V dropped 2 bases and J dropped 8 bases, with 10 bases sitting between them. CDR3 length: 13 residues. CDR1 SGHVS and CDR2 FQNEAQ come from the germline V gene. The CDR3 DNA reads TGTGCCAGCAGCTTACCGCGCTCAGATGAGCAGTTCTTC. This sequence encodes CASSLPRSDEQFF.

The gene calls are TRBV21-1 and TRBJ2-1; the table's D call TRBD2 went unverified against the DNA. TRBV21-1 is termed a pseudogene. This CDR3 is built from 16 residues. CDR3 DNA sequence: TGTGCCAGCAGTTTTAAGAGGCGGGACCCCTACAATGAGCAGTTCTTC. Amino acids: CASSFKRRDPYNEQFF.

The chain has TRBV18 and TRBJ2-7, with no clear D. The CDR3 loop spans 15 amino acids. From germline, CDR1 is KGHSH and CDR2 LQKENI. Trimming shortened V by 6 bases and J by 2 bases, and 17 bases separated the two germline ends. The DNA of the CDR3 is TGTGCCAGCTCCCGGACGTCGGACCTCGCCTACGAGCAGTACTTC. This translates into CASSRTSDLAYEQYF.

The chain carries TRBV14 and TRBJ2-2; 12 nucleotides line up with TRBD2. Germline lookup yields CDR1 SGHDN and CDR2 FVKESK. After removal of 2 bases from V and 6 bases from J, the junction contained 1 base not matched to a gene. This CDR3 region has 15 residues. CDR3 in amino acids: CASSQLAGGAGELFF. The CDR3 DNA reads TGTGCCAGCAGCCAACTAGCGGGAGGGGCCGGGGAGCTGTTTTTT.

The chain carries TRBV7-8 and TRBJ1-5; possibly TRBD1 for D (5 bases). Germline CDR1 SGHVS, CDR2 FQNEAQ. With 5 bases removed from V and 0 bases from J, the gap between germline ends came to 17 bases. There are 17 residues in the CDR3. The CDR3 bases are TGTGCCAGCAGCCTGTCGACACGGCAGGGTAGCAATCAGCCCCAGCATTTT. This codes for CASSLSTRQGSNQPQHF.

This clone was counted only a few times. Here the CDR3 DNA reads TGTGCCAGTAGTCTGGGGATGAGCACTGAAGCTTTCTTT. This sequence encodes CASSLGMSTEAFF. V gene TRBV19 combines with J gene TRBJ1-1; D gene ambiguous. This CDR3 comprises 13 residues. V lost 5 bases, J lost 4 bases, and 11 bases lay in between. Germline V lookup: CDR1 LNHDA, CDR2 SQIVND (reference sequence). Supplemented by reference TRBV19 and TRBJ1-1, the full variable domain reads DGGITQSPKYLFRKEGQNVTLSCEQNLNHDAMYWYRQDPGQGLRLIYYSQIVNDFQKGDIAEGYSVSREKKESFPLTVTSAQKNPTAFYLCASSLGMSTEAFFGQGTRLTVV.

The rearrangement uses TRBV6-1 and TRBJ2-2; no firm D call. There are 12 residues in the CDR3. The V gene's germline CDR1 is MNHNS and CDR2 SASEGT. Trimming cost V 7 bases and J 1 base, with 4 bases left between them. CDR3 protein: CASMKNTGELFF. The CDR3 bases are TGTGCCAGCATGAAGAACACCGGGGAGCTGTTTTTT.

This CDR3 is CASGLGFAGEYSGANVLTF. As DNA, the CDR3 is TGTGCTAGTGGTTTGGGTTTCGCAGGCGAATACTCTGGGGCCAACGTCCTGACTTTC. V is TRBV12-5 and J is TRBJ2-6; no definite D call. The CDR3 consists of 19 residues. The V and J ends lost 1 base and 0 bases respectively, with 16 bases between them. CDR1 is LGHNT, CDR2 FRNRAP, per germline. Drawing the rest from reference TRBV12-5 and TRBJ2-6, the complete variable domain is DARVTQTPRHKVTEMGQEVTMRCQPILGHNTVFWYRQTMMQGLELLAYFRNRAPLDDSGMPKDRFSAEMPDATLATLKIQPSEPRDSAVYFCASGLGFAGEYSGANVLTFGAGSRLTVL.